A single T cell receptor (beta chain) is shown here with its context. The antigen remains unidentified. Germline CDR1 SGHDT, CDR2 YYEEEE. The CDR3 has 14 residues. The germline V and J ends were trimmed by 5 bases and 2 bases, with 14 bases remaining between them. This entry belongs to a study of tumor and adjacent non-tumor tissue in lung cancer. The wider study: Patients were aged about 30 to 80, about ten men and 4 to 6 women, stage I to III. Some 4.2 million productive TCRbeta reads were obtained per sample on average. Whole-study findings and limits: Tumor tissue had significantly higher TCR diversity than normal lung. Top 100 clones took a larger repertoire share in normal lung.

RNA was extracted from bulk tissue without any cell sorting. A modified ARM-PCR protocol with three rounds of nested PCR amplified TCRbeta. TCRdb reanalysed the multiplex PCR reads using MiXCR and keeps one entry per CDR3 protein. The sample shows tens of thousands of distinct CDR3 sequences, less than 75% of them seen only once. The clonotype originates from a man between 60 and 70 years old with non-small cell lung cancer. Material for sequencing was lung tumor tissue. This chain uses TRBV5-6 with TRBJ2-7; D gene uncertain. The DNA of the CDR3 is TGTGCCAGCAGTTTTTCCCCTCTGACCTACGAGCAGTACTTC. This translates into CASSFSPLTYEQYF.